These 16 T cell receptor beta chains share one sample of origin, sequenced in a study of neurological immune-mediated disorders. TCRdb recomputed calls from the 5' RACE reads with MiXCR, one row per CDR3 protein. This sample has 35,000 to 50,000 distinct CDR3 sequences; 2.5% occur once, and the top ten carry 2% to 3%. The specimen sequenced was PBMCs. The receptor set was obtained from a man in his fifties or sixties with multiple sclerosis.

This clonotype was observed at least ten times. The V gene is TRBV3-1, the J gene TRBJ1-5, with TRBD1 identical over 9 bases. Per germline, CDR1 LGHDT and CDR2 YNNKEL (reference sequence). J gave up 6 bases and V 2 bases, and 2 bases lay outside the gene matches. The CDR3 is 14 residues long. The CDR3 DNA reads TGTGCCAGCAGCCAATGGACAGGGGCTCAGCCCCAGCATTTT. This encodes CASSQWTGAQPQHF.

In this sample, this clonotype turned up many times. Because the CDR3's place on the DNA is in doubt, the DNA is left out and the CDR3 is given as listed by TCRdb. This chain uses TRBV7-5 with TRBJ1-5; TRBD1 was called by the table and not checked on the DNA. TRBV7-5 is listed as a pseudogene. Termini included, the CDR3 measures 17 amino acids. The CDR3 sequence: CISVPEAPVGLKQPQNF.

In its sample, this clonotype was seen many times. This sequence joins TRBV4-2 and TRBJ2-3, with D unresolved. The CDR3 is 14 amino acids. V was shortened by 2 bases and J by 1 base, with 7 bases between the two germline ends. The V gene's germline CDR1 is LGHNA and CDR2 YNFKEQ. The CDR3 coding sequence is TGTGCCAGCAGCCAATATCCGGGCACAGATACGCAGTATTTT. This encodes CASSQYPGTDTQYF.

This clonotype has at least ten counts. The genes are TRBV15 and TRBJ1-2; 8 positions agree with TRBD1. Per germline, CDR1 LNHNV and CDR2 YYDKDF (reference sequence). There are 13 residues in the CDR3. The trim removed 9 bases at V and 2 bases at J, leaving 5 bases unmatched. As DNA, the CDR3 is TGTGCCACAACCAGACAGGGGAACTATGGCTACACCTTC. Protein: CATTRQGNYGYTF.

This clonotype occurred many times. The gene calls are TRBV9 and TRBJ1-3; no clear D gene. Germline CDR1 and CDR2: SGDLS and YYNGEE. The CDR3 extends over 14 amino acids. V lost 0 bases and J lost 6, with 10 bases in between. The CDR3 sequence: CASSVDGLENTIYF. For the CDR3, the DNA is TGTGCCAGCAGCGTAGACGGGTTAGAAAACACCATATATTTT.

This clonotype came up many times. V and J are TRBV5-1 and TRBJ1-1; D not certain. Germline CDR1 SGHRS, CDR2 YFSETQ. The CDR3 loop spans 15 amino acids. V lost 0 bases to trimming and J lost 1 base, with 10 bases between them. CDR3 amino acids: CASSLGDLPNTEAFF. The CDR3 DNA sequence: TGCGCCAGCAGCTTGGGGGATCTCCCGAACACTGAAGCTTTCTTT.

This clonotype was recorded a few times. This chain uses TRBV12-3 or TRBV12-4 with TRBJ2-1; D is perhaps TRBD2 (7 bases). V lost 8 bases and J lost 2, with 19 bases in between. The CDR3 runs to 16 residues. The CDR3 spells CASPPTGRGPYNEQFF. The DNA for the CDR3 is TGTGCCAGCCCCCCAACGGGGCGGGGGCCCTACAATGAGCAGTTCTTC.

The sample holds many counts of this clonotype. The chain couples TRBV20-1 to TRBJ1-6; no reliable D call. This CDR3 is 13 amino acids long. Germline loops: CDR1 DFQATT, CDR2 SNEGSKA (reference sequence). V lost 0 bases and J 8 bases, leaving 8 bases between the germline ends. The DNA for the CDR3 is TGCAGTGCTAGAGATGGTGGGGATTCACCCCTCCACTTT. Protein: CSARDGGDSPLHF.

This clonotype appeared many times. The junction and the germline gene differ at one end; a read error may be behind it. The V gene is TRBV2, the J gene TRBJ2-3; D uncertain. The length of the CDR3 is 13 residues. Germline loops: CDR1 SNHLY, CDR2 FYNNEI. The CDR3 loop is CATSEVGTDTQYF. DNA for the CDR3: TGTGCCACCAGTGAGGTGGGCACAGATACGCAGTATTTT.

A few counts support this clonotype. J is TRBJ2-1 and V is TRBV5-1; a weak D match, TRBD1 (5 bases). The V and J ends lost 4 bases and 5 bases respectively, with 13 bases between them. The length of the CDR3 is 14 residues. Germline loops: CDR1 SGHRS, CDR2 YFSETQ. CDR3 residues: CASSNDGHHNEQFF. The CDR3 DNA sequence: TGCGCCAGCAGCAATGACGGACACCACAATGAGCAGTTCTTC.

This clonotype showed up many times. This sequence joins TRBV4-3 and TRBJ1-5, with D maybe TRBD1 (5 bases). CDR1 and CDR2 from the germline V gene are LGHNA and YSLEER. The CDR3 spans 15 residues. Trimming stripped 0 bases from V and 3 bases from J, with 9 bases between. The CDR3 here is CASSQEGRFNQPQHF. The CDR3 DNA is TGCGCCAGCAGCCAAGAGGGACGGTTCAATCAGCCCCAGCATTTT.

V usage is TRBV4-2 and J usage is TRBJ1-6; tentative D call: TRBD1 (6 bases). The CDR3 runs 16 residues. CDR1 and CDR2 (germline): LGHNA, YNFKEQ. The V gene lost 1 base and the J gene lost 6 bases, with 13 bases spanning the gap. This CDR3 is CASSQAVGGINSPLHF. The CDR3 DNA is TGTGCCAGCAGCCAAGCTGTAGGGGGAATTAATTCACCCCTCCACTTT.

Concerning this clonotype: A clone one base away is much larger, so this may be a read error. V is TRBV11-3 and J is TRBJ2-1; 7 bases match TRBD2. CDR1 and CDR2 (germline): SGHNT, YENEEA. The CDR3 is 11 residues long. The CDR3 bases are TGTGCCAGCAGACTCTCGGGACTACTGTCCTTC. Translation gives CASRLSGLLSF.

This clonotype was seen at least ten times. The chain carries TRBV5-6 and TRBJ1-1; 7 positions agree with TRBD1. Germline values: CDR1 SGHDT, CDR2 YYEEEE. There are 13 residues in the CDR3. V trimming: 3 bases; J trimming: 5 bases; junction bases outside the gene matches: 4. CDR3 nucleotide sequence: TGTGCCAGCAGCTGGCAGGGGGGGACTGAAGCTTTCTTT. Protein product: CASSWQGGTEAFF.

This clonotype was observed at least ten times. This sequence joins TRBV20-1 and TRBJ2-2; 12 bases agree with TRBD2. The CDR3 sequence is 14 residues long. Germline CDR1 is DFQATT and CDR2 is SNEGSKA (reference sequence). V was clipped by 5 bases and J by 6 bases; unmatched bases: 4. The CDR3 is CSASGTSGSGELFF. The CDR3 bases are TGCAGTGCTTCCGGGACTAGCGGGTCCGGGGAGCTGTTTTTT.

This clonotype was found many times. The genes are TRBV20-1 and TRBJ1-2, with TRBD1 matching 11 bases. This CDR3 has 16 residues. After removal of 2 bases from V and 6 bases from J, the junction contained 11 bases not matched to a gene. Germline lookup yields CDR1 DFQATT and CDR2 SNEGSKA (reference sequence). The CDR3 bases are TGCAGTGCTAGAAAGGACAGGGGGCATCTTTTGGATGGCTACACCTTC. It encodes CSARKDRGHLLDGYTF.